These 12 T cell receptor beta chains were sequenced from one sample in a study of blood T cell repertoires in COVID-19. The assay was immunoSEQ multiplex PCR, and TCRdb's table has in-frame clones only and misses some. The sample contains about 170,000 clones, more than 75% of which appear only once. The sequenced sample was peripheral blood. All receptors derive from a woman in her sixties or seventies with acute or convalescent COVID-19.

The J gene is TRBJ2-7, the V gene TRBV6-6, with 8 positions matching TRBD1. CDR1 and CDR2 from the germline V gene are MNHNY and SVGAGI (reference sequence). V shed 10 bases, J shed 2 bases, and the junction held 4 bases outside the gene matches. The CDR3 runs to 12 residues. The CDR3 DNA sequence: TGTGCCACCACGGGACAGGCCTACGAGCAGTACTTC. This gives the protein CATTGQAYEQYF.

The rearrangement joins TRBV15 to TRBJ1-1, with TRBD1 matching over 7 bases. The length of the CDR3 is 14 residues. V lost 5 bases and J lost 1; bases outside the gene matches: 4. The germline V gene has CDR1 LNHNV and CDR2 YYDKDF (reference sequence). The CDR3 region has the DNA TGTGCCACCAGCCGACAGGGACCGAACACTGAAGCTTTCTTT. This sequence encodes CATSRQGPNTEAFF.

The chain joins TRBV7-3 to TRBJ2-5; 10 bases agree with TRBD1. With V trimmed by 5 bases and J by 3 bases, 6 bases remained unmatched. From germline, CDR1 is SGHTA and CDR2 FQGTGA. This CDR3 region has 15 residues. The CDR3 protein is CASSRQGARKETQYF. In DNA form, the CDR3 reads TGTGCCAGCAGCCGACAGGGGGCCCGGAAAGAGACCCAGTACTTC.

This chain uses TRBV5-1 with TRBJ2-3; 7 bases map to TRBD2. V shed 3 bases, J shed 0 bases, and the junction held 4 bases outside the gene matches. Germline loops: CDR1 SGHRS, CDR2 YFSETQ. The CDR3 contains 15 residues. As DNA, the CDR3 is TGCGCCAGCAGCTCCGGGACTACCAGCACAGATACGCAGTATTTT. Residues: CASSSGTTSTDTQYF.

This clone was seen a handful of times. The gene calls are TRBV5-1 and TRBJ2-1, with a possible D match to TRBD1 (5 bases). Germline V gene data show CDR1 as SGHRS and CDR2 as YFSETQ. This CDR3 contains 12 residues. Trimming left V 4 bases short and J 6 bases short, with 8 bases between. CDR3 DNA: TGCGCCAGCAGCCCAGGGTTCAATGAGCAGTTCTTC. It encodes CASSPGFNEQFF.

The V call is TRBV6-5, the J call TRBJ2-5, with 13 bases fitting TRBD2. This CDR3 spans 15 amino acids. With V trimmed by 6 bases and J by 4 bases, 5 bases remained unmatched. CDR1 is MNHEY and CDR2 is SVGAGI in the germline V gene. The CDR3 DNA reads TGTGCCAGCAGACTAGCGGGGGGGTTAGGAGAGACCCAGTACTTC. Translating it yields CASRLAGGLGETQYF.

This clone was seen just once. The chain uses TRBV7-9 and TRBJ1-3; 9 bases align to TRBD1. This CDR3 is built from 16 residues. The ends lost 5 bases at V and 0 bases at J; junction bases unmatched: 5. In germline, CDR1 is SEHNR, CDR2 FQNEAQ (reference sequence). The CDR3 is CASSLRQGDSGNTIYF. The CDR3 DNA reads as TGTGCCAGCAGCCTAAGACAGGGGGACTCTGGAAACACCATATATTTT. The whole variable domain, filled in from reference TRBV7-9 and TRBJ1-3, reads DTGVSQNPRHKITKRGQNVTFRCDPISEHNRLYWYRQTLGQGPEFLTYFQNEAQLEKSRLLSDRFSAERPKGSFSTLEIQRTEQGDSAMYLCASSLRQGDSGNTIYFGEGSWLTVV.

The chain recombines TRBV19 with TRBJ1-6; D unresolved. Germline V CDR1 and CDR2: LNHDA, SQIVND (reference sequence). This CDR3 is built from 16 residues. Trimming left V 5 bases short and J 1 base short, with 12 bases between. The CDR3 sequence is CASSHTRGSYNSPLHF. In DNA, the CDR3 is TGTGCCAGTAGTCATACCCGCGGGTCCTATAATTCACCCCTCCACTTT.

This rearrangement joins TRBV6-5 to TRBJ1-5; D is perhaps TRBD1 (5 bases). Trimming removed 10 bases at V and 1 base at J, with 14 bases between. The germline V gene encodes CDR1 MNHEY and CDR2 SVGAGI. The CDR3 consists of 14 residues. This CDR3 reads CATQRGGSNQPQHF. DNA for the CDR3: TGTGCCACCCAGCGGGGGGGGAGCAATCAGCCCCAGCATTTT.

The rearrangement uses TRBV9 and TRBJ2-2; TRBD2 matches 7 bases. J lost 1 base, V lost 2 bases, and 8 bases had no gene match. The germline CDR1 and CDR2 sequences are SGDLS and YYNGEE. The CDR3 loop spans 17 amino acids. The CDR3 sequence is CASSVERLALNTGELFF. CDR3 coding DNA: TGTGCCAGCAGCGTCGAGCGACTAGCCTTGAACACCGGGGAGCTGTTTTTT.

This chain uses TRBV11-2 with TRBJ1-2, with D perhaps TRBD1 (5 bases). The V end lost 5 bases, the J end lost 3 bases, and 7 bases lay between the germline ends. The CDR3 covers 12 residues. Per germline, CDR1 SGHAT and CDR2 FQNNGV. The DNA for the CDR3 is TGTGCCAGCAGCGCACAGGACTATGGCTACACCTTC. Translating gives CASSAQDYGYTF. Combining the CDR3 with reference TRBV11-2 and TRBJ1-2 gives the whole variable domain EAGVAQSPRYKIIEKRQSVAFWCNPISGHATLYWYQQILGQGPKLLIQFQNNGVVDDSQLPKDRFSAERLKGVDSTLKIQPAKLEDSAVYLCASSAQDYGYTFGSGTRLTVV.

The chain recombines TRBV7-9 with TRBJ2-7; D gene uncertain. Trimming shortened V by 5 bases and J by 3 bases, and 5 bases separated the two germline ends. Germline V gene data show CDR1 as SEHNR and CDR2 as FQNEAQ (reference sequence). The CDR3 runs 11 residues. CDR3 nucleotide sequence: TGTGCCAGCAGCCTCTTCTACGAGCAGTACTTC. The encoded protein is CASSLFYEQYF.